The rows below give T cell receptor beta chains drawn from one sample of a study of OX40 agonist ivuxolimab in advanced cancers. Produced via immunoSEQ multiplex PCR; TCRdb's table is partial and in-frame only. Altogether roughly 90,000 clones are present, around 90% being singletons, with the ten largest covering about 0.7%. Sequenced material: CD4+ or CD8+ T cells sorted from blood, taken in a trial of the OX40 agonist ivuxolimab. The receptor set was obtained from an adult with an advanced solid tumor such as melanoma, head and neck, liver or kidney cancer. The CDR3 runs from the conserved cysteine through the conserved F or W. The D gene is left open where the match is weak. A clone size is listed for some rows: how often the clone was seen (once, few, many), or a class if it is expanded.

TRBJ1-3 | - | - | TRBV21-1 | TGTGCCAGCAGCAAAGACGGACAGGGAGGTTTGGACTCTGGAAACACCATATATTTT | CASSKDGQGGLDSGNTIYF
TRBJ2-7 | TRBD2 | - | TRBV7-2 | TGTGCCAGCAGCTTAGTGGGGGGGACCTCCTACGAGCAGTACTTC | CASSLVGGTSYEQYF
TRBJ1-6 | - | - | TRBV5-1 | TGCGCCAGCAGCCGGGGGGAGACGGGGAATTCACCCCTCCACTTT | CASSRGETGNSPLHF
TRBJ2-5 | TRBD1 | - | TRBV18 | TGTGCCAGCTCTACCGAAGGGGGCGACCAAGAGACCCAGTACTTC | CASSTEGGDQETQYF
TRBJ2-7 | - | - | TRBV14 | TGTGCCAGCAGCAATGGGGCAGGCTACGAGCAGTACTTC | CASSNGAGYEQYF
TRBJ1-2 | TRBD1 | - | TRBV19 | TGTGCCAGTAGTATAGATGCAGGGGGCCGAAACTATGGCTACACCTTC | CASSIDAGGRNYGYTF
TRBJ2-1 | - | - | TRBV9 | TGTGCCAGCAGCTTTCCGAAGGGCGGGACTCCCTACAATGAGCAGTTCTTC | CASSFPKGGTPYNEQFF
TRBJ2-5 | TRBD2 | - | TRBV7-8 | TGTGCCAGCAGCTTAGGGACCCTACTAGCGGGAGGTGAGACCCAGTACTTC | CASSLGTLLAGGETQYF
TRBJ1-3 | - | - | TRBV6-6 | TGTGCCAGCGGATTATCGGCGGGAAACACCATATATTTT | CASGLSAGNTIYF
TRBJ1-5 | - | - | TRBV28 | TGTGCCAGCAGGGCAGGGGAGGGTTTTTATCAGCCCCAGCATTTT | CASRAGEGFYQPQHF
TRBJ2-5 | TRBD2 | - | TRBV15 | TGTGCCACCAGCAAGGGACTAGCGGGAGGAAAGACCCAGTACTTC | CATSKGLAGGKTQYF
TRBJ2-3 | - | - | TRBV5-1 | TGCGCCAGCAGCTTAAACGGGGAGGATACGCAGTATTTT | CASSLNGEDTQYF
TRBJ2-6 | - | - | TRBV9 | TGTGCCAGCAGCGTAGGGCAGGGGAGCTCTGGGGCCAACGTCCTGACTTTC | CASSVGQGSSGANVLTF
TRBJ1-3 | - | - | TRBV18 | TGTGCCAGCTCACCGAACACCCTCCACTCTGGAAACACCATATATTTT | CASSPNTLHSGNTIYF
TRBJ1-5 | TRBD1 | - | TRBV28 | TGTGCCAGCAGGCCCCCGGGACAGCATCAGCCCCAGCATTTT | CASRPPGQHQPQHF
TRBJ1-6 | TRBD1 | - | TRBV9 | TGTGCCAGCAGCGGGGACAGGGCTAATTCACCCCTCCACTTT | CASSGDRANSPLHF
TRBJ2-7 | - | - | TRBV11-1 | TGTGCCAGCAGCTTCTTTAGTGATGGCGGGAACGAGCAGTACTTC | CASSFFSDGGNEQYF
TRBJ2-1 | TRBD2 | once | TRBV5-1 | TGCGCCAGCAAAGCGGGAGCAGAATACAATGAGCAGTTCTTC | CASKAGAEYNEQFF
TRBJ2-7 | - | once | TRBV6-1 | TGTGCCAGCAGTGAATGGGGGACCTACGAGCAGTACTTC | CASSEWGTYEQYF
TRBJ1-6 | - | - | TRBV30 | TGTGCCTGGAGTGCGAACAGGGACCCCGAATCACCCCTCCACTTT | CAWSANRDPESPLHF
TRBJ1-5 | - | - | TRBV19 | TGTGCCAGTAGCACGGGTCTAAGATATAGCAATCAGCCCCAGCATTTT | CASSTGLRYSNQPQHF
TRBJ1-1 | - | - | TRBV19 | TGTGCCAGTAGGAAGACAGGGAACACTGAAGCTTTCTTT | CASRKTGNTEAFF
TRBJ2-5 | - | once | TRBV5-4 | TGTGCCAGCAGCTCCCAGACCCTAGAGAAGGAGACCCAGTACTTC | CASSSQTLEKETQYF
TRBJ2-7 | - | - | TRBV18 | TGTGCCAGCTCACCAAAAAGGGTTCAGGGATCCTACGAGCAGTACTTC | CASSPKRVQGSYEQYF
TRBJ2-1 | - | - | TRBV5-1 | TGCGCCAGCAGTTTGATAGGATTTGAGCAGTTCTTC | CASSLIGFEQFF
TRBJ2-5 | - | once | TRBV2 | TGTGCCAGCAGTGTCGAGGCAGGGACGGAGACCCAGTACTTC | CASSVEAGTETQYF
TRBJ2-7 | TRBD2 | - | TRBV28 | TGTGCCAGCAGTTTGGCAGGACTAGCGGACTACGAGCAGTACTTC | CASSLAGLADYEQYF
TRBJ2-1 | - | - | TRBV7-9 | TGTGCCAGCAGCTTAGGGCTAGTTTTTGAGCAGTTCTTC | CASSLGLVFEQFF
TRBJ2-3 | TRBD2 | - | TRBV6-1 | TGTGCCAGCAACGGACTAGCAGATACGCAGTATTTT | CASNGLADTQYF
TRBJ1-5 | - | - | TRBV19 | TGTGCCAGTAGTAGTACAGGCAATCAGCCCCAGCATTTT | CASSSTGNQPQHF
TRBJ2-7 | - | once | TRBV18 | TGTGCCAGCTCACTAGACCAAGCCTACGAGCAGTACTTC | CASSLDQAYEQYF
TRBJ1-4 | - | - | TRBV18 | TGTGCCAGCTCATATCCCCCCGGTGCAACTAATGAAAAACTGTTTTTT | CASSYPPGATNEKLFF
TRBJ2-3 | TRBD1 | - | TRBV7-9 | TGTGCCAGCAGCTTAGCCCCCGGACAGGGCACAGATACGCAGTATTTT | CASSLAPGQGTDTQYF
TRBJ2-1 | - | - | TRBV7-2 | TGTGCCAGCAGCCCTTTTAGGGAGACTGAGCAGTTCTTC | CASSPFRETEQFF
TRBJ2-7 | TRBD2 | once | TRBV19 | TGTGCCAGTAGTTCCCGGGGGGGTTCCTACGAGCAGTACTTC | CASSSRGGSYEQYF
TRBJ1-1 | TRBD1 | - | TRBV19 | TGTGCCAGTAGTATTCGAACAGGGGTTAGGAACACTGAAGCTTTCTTT | CASSIRTGVRNTEAFF
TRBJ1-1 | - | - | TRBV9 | TGTGCCAGCAGCCCCCACGTAGGTACCCGGGGCACTGAAGCTTTCTTT | CASSPHVGTRGTEAFF
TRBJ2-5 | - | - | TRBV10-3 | TGTGCCACCAGGACAGCGCAAGAGACCCAGTACTTC | CATRTAQETQYF
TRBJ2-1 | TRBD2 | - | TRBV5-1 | TGCGCCAGCAGCTTGGCTAGCGGGACATACAATGAGCAGTTCTTC | CASSLASGTYNEQFF
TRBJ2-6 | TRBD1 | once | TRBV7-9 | TGTGCCAGCAGACGGACAGGGGATGGGGCCAACGTCCTGACTTTC | CASRRTGDGANVLTF